The clone carrying this T cell receptor (beta chain) was counted ten times or more. The sample is drawn from a study of response to subunit inactivated influenza vaccine. Germline V CDR1 and CDR2: SGHAT, FQNNGV. V shed 4 bases and J 4 bases; nucleotides not matched to a gene: 8. The CDR3 has 15 residues. TCRdb itself ran the RT-PCR reads through MiXCR, one entry per CDR3 protein. Among around 570,000 distinct CDR3 sequences listed, 10% to 12% were seen once. These data were likewise used in another study, on T cells expressing NK-cell markers. That paper states: 5'RACE template switching with UMIs produced the TCR beta cDNA. Sorted CD3+CD56+NKG2C+, CD3+CD56+NKG2C- and CD3+CD56-NKG2C+ T cells provided the TCR beta repertoires. Among the eight sequenced donors, seven tested HCMV-seropositive and one tested seronegative. The study found these clonotypes also leading the CD3+CD56-NKG2C+ fraction in a few donors. Uncertainty persisted over the HCMV specificity of expanded NKG2C+ T cell clones.

The material sequenced was PBMCs from blood, taken on the day of vaccination. This receptor was taken from a man between 45 and 60 years old who received an inactivated influenza vaccine. The chain joins TRBV11-2 to TRBJ2-3, with 7 bases fitting TRBD2. In nucleotides, the CDR3 is TGTGCCAGCAGCTCACGAGGGAGGGTCGCAGATACGCAGTATTTT. This encodes CASSSRGRVADTQYF.